This T cell receptor (beta chain) was identified during a study of radiation and T cells in renal cell carcinoma (dated by TCRdb to the early 2020s). General notes on the study: TCR beta sequencing covered 53 samples in total, comprising around 25 tumors and about 27 peripheral blood samples. In the approximately 53 samples combined, fewer than 5 million unique CDR3 nucleotide sequences were found, encoding 2 million to 3 million unique CDR3 amino acid sequences. What the research found in general, with its limitations: Irradiated tumors showed higher TCR clonality than controls, with the top 100 clonotypes averaging around 54% of the repertoire versus around 45% in nephrectomy-only tumors. Compared with control tumors, irradiated tumors had a greater number of dominant CDR3 motifs, and those motifs took up a bigger portion of the repertoire. Intratumoral heterogeneity went uncaptured because the only tumor material available was small regions of 0.85 to 1 g. Because the trial had a single-armed design, the trial could not examine how radiation dose or scheduling affected the TCR repertoire.

As for this clone: No antigen is known for it. One base away there is no much larger clone; base qualities are not given.

The immunoSEQ kit was used, according to the manufacturer's recommendations, to generate TCR beta libraries from genomic DNA. To prepare libraries, a first multiplex PCR with proprietary primers was run, followed by a second PCR that added unique barcodes, and a bead cleanup was done after each round. Each sample batch included a kit-provided positive control reaction and a negative control reaction. The final libraries were assessed on an Agilent 4200 TapeStation D1000 ScreenTape, pooled by volume, and quantified by qPCR. Sequencing was performed on an Illumina NextSeq500 with a MidOutput 150-cycle cartridge, and 156 Read1 and 15 Index1 cycles were run with kit custom primers. The pooled library was loaded at about 1 pM with around 22% PhiX control spiked in. The study's own analysis went as follows. Vendor-processed data were analyzed in R, with a clonotype defined as all T cells sharing the same CDR3 nucleotide sequence. In the clone abundance analyses, frequencies in each sample were normalized to that sample's 10,000 most abundant clones. Before analysis, public T cell clones were removed, and these numbered fewer than five per sample on average. Dominant motif analysis used ImmunoMap with the PAM10 matrix, gap penalty 30 and homology threshold 0.3; motifs with cumulative frequency at least 0.01 counted as dominant. The table was pulled from immuneACCESS by TCRdb, which kept in-frame rearrangements only. Such tables lose some clones; where checked, under half of the loss comes from unresolved V genes, and the rest has no known cause. V and J calls and clone size follow that table, whereas D and trimming were derived from the DNA. In this sample the table shows fewer than 25,000 clones, more than 50% of which occur a single time. Jointly, the top ten make up roughly 20% of the sample.

CDR1 is given as SQVTM and CDR2 as ANQGSEA, both from the germline V gene. The germline V end is reduced by 6 bases and the J end by 0 bases; junction bases left unmatched: 13. CDR3 length: 16 amino acids, cysteine to phenylalanine. Only the CDR3 DNA stays, 48 bases, in frame from base 1. Interpreted using the paper, the time point label stands for: tumor resected at nephrectomy. Interpreted using the paper, the treatment or condition label stands for: treatment-naive control, cytoreductive nephrectomy. Control tumors came from treatment-naive renal cell carcinoma patients who underwent cytoreductive nephrectomy without prior radiation. Every patient's renal cell carcinoma showed clear cell pathology. Control tumors used for TCR sequencing were obtained from a few females and 11 males (median age about 50 years, range roughly 40 to 90) and were resected from about 2010 to 2015. The tumors were dissociated mechanically, digested with collagenase/hyaluronidase at 37 degrees C, processed in gentleMACS C tubes, and kept in liquid nitrogen. The QIAamp DNA Blood Mini Kit (Qiagen) was used to prepare genomic DNA for TCR sequencing. Samples were included in the analyses only if all quality control checks were passed.

The sequences come from tumor tissue, collected from a patient whose treatment was nephrectomy without radiotherapy. The receptor was derived from a human donor with renal cell carcinoma. The chain is encoded by TRBV29-1 joined to TRBJ1-1; 7 of the junction bases match TRBD1. The DNA sequence follows: TGCAGCGTCGTGCCGGGACAGACGATCATGAACACTGAAGCTTTCTTT. Its translation is CSVVPGQTIMNTEAFF. Here the CDR3 is joined to the reference TRBV29-1 and TRBJ1-1 genes, and the full variable domain is: SAVISQKPSRDICQRGTSLTIQCQVDSQVTMMFWYRQQPGQSLTLIATANQGSEATYESGFVIDKFPISRPNLTFSTLTVSNMSPEDSSIYLCSVVPGQTIMNTEAFFGQGTRLTVV.